The T cell receptor beta chain described here comes from a study of somatic mutations in cytotoxic T cells in rheumatoid arthritis. About the research overall: Some V beta antibody-stained T-cell populations were flow-sorted at nearly 100% purity, including V beta1+ cells sequenced for TCRB.

Study results and caveats: Patients with rheumatoid arthritis, but not healthy controls, had CD8+ clonality that increased with age. Among 50 to 75 patients, fewer than ten showed a largest CD8+ clone that surpassed 20% of CD8+ cells.

The data were produced by immunoSEQ multiplex PCR, yet TCRdb's version contains in-frame clones alone and is incomplete. Of tens of thousands of clones listed, around 86% are singletons. Note on this clone: Antigen specificity is unknown.

This TCR came from an adult with rheumatoid arthritis. The sequenced material came from CD8+ T cells sorted from blood.

The CDR3 region is CASSSSPNGNTEAFF. The CDR3 coding sequence is TGTGCCAGCAGTTCCTCCCCGAATGGGAACACTGAAGCTTTCTTT. The V gene is TRBV27, the J gene TRBJ1-1; no clear D gene. The V end lost 4 bases, the J end lost 1 base, and 13 bases lay between the germline ends. This CDR3 is built from 15 residues. The germline CDR1 and CDR2 sequences are MNHEY and SMNVEV (reference sequence).